This is a list of T cell receptor beta chains from one sample in a study of blood T cell repertoires in COVID-19. Profiled with immunoSEQ multiplex PCR; TCRdb holds only in-frame clones, not every one. Here the sample spans 190,000 or so clones, approximately 87% being singletons. Sequences were obtained from peripheral blood. These receptors came from a woman aged 18 to 35 who had recovered from COVID-19. The CDR3 runs from the conserved cysteine through the conserved F or W. Each record gives: clone size, J gene, V gene, D gene, CDR3 protein, CDR3 DNA. A D gene is named only where the DNA matches it firmly. Expanded clones are given a class, and other clones once, few, many or no size at all.

NA | TRBJ2-3 | TRBV5-5 | TRBD2 | CASSFSGFGRDYTDTQYF | TGTGCCAGCAGCTTTTCGGGGTTTGGGAGGGACTACACAGATACGCAGTATTTT
NA | TRBJ1-6 | TRBV5-8 | TRBD1 | CASSSRTGLNSPLHF | TGTGCCAGCAGCTCCCGGACAGGGCTGAATTCACCCCTCCACTTT
NA | TRBJ1-2 | TRBV9 | NA | CASSVDQGLRGYTF | TGTGCCAGCAGCGTAGACCAGGGGTTGAGGGGCTACACCTTC
NA | TRBJ2-3 | TRBV5-1 | TRBD2 | CASSRTSGKDTQYF | TGCGCCAGCAGCCGGACTAGCGGGAAAGATACGCAGTATTTT
few | TRBJ2-5 | TRBV7-2 | NA | CASSRDRQETQYF | TGTGCCAGCAGCCGCGACAGACAAGAGACCCAGTACTTC
NA | TRBJ2-1 | TRBV27 | NA | CASWGGRENEQFF | TGTGCCAGCTGGGGAGGCAGGGAAAATGAGCAGTTCTTC
NA | TRBJ2-1 | TRBV30 | TRBD2 | CAWSSASGYNEQFF | TGTGCCTGGAGCTCGGCTAGCGGTTACAATGAGCAGTTCTTC
NA | TRBJ2-1 | TRBV7-8 | TRBD2 | CASSVHTGLVYAEQFF | TGTGCCAGCAGCGTACACACGGGACTAGTGTATGCTGAGCAGTTCTTC
NA | TRBJ2-5 | TRBV6-1 | TRBD2 | CASSEGPSGTQTQYF | TGTGCCAGCAGTGAAGGTCCTAGCGGGACTCAGACCCAGTACTTC
once | TRBJ2-1 | TRBV27 | TRBD1 | CASSPIRDRAGNEQFF | TGTGCCAGCAGTCCCATCCGGGACAGGGCGGGCAATGAGCAGTTCTTC
NA | TRBJ2-3 | TRBV7-3 | NA | CASSEVGGGDVPRLDTQYF | TGTGCCAGCAGCGAAGTAGGTGGAGGGGACGTCCCCCGTTTAGATACGCAGTATTTT
NA | TRBJ1-1 | TRBV6-2/TRBV6-3 | NA | CASSKVSRSEAFF | TGTGCCAGCAGTAAGGTTTCGAGGTCTGAAGCTTTCTTT
NA | TRBJ2-5 | TRBV6-5 | NA | CASGKQGTVETQYF | TGTGCCAGCGGAAAACAGGGTACCGTCGAGACCCAGTACTTC
NA | TRBJ1-6 | TRBV11-3 | NA | CASSLDHLGSPLHF | TGTGCCAGCAGCTTAGATCATCTGGGCTCACCCCTCCACTTT
NA | TRBJ2-6 | TRBV5-8 | NA | CASSYHSSGANVLTF | TGTGCCAGCAGCTATCATAGCTCTGGGGCCAACGTCCTGACTTTC
NA | TRBJ1-3 | TRBV4-3 | NA | CASSQSTGSAGNTIYF | TGCGCCAGCAGCCAATCTACGGGTTCGGCTGGAAACACCATATATTTT